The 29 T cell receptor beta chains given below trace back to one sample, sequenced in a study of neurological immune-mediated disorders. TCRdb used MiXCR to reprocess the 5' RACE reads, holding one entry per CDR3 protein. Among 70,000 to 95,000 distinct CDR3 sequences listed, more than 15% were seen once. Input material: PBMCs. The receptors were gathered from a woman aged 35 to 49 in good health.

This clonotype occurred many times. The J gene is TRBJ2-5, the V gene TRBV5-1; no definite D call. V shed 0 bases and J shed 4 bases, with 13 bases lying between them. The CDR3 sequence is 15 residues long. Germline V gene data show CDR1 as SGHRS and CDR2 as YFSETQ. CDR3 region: CASSLGLGKLETQYF. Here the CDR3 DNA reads TGCGCCAGCAGCTTGGGCTTGGGAAAACTAGAGACCCAGTACTTC. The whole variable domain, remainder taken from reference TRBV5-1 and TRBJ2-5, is KAGVTQTPRYLIKTRGQQVTLSCSPISGHRSVSWYQQTPGQGLQFLFEYFSETQRNKGNFPGRFSGRQFSNSRSEMNVSTLELGDSALYLCASSLGLGKLETQYFGPGTRLLVL.

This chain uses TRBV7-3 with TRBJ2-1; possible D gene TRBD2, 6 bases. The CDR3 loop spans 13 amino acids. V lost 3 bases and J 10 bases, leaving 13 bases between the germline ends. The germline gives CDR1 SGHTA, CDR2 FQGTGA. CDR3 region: CASSFGGVGEQFF. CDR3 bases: TGTGCCAGCAGCTTCGGGGGTGTGGGAGAGCAGTTCTTC.

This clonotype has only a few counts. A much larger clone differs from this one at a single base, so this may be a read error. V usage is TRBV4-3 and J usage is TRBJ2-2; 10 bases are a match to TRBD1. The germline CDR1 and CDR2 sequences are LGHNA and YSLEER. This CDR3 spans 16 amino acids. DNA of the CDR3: TGCGCCAACAGCCAAGGGACAGGGGATGGAACCGGGGAGCTGTTTTTT. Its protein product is CANSQGTGDGTGELFF.

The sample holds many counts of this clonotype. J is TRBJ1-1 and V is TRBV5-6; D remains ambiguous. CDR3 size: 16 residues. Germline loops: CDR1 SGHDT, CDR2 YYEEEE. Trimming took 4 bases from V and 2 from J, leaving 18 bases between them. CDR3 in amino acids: CASSQTHGRPNTEAFF. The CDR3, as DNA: TGTGCCAGCAGCCAAACGCACGGGCGGCCTAACACTGAAGCTTTCTTT.

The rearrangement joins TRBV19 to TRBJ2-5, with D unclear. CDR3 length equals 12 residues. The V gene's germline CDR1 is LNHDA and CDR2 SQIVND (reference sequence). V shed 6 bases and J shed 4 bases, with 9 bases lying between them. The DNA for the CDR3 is TGTGCCAGTAGGGACGTCAGAGAGACCCAGTACTTC. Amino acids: CASRDVRETQYF.

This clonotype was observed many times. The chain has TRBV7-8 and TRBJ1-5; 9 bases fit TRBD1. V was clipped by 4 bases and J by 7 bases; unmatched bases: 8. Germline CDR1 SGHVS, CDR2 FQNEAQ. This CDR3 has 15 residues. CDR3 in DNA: TGTGCCAGCAGCTACACAGGGGGCTCGGGACAGCCCCAGCATTTT. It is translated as CASSYTGGSGQPQHF.

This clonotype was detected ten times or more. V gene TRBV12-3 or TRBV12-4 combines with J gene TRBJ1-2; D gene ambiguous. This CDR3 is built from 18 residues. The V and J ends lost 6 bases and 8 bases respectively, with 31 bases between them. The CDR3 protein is CASSQGKWGGYSSEGYTF. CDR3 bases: TGTGCCAGCAGCCAAGGAAAATGGGGAGGCTACTCATCGGAGGGCTACACCTTC.

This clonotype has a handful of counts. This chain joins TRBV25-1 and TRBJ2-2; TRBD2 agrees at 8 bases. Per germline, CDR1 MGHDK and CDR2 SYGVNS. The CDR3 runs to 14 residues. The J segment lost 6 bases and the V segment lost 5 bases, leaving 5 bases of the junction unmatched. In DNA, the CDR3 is TGTGCCAGCAGTCGGGGGGGGATCGCCGGGGAGCTGTTTTTT. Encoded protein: CASSRGGIAGELFF.

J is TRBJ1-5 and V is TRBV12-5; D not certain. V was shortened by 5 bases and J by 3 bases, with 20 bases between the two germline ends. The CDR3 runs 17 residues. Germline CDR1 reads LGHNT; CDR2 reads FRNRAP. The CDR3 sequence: CASGPTTSSLSNQPQHF. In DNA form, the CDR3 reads TGTGCTAGTGGTCCTACGACAAGTTCCTTATCCAATCAGCCCCAGCATTTT.

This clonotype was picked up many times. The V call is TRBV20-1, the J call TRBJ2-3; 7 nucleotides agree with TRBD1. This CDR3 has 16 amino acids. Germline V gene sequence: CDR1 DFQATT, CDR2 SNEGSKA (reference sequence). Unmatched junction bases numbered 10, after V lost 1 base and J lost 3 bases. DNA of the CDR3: TGCAGTGCTAGAGCTGATACAGGGGTGTTTACAGATACGCAGTATTTT. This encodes CSARADTGVFTDTQYF.

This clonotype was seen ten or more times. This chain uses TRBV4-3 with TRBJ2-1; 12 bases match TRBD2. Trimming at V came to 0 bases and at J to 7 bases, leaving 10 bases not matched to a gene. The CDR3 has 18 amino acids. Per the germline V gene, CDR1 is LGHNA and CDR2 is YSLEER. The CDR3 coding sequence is TGCGCCAGCAGCCAAGACAACGGGCTAGCGGGGGGGCGGAATGAGCAGTTCTTC. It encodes CASSQDNGLAGGRNEQFF.

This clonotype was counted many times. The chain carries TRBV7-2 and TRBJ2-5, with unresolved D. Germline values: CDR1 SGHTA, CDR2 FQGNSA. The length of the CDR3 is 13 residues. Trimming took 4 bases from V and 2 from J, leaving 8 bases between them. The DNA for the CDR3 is TGTGCCAGCAGCTACGCCTTTCAAGAGACCCAGTACTTC. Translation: CASSYAFQETQYF.

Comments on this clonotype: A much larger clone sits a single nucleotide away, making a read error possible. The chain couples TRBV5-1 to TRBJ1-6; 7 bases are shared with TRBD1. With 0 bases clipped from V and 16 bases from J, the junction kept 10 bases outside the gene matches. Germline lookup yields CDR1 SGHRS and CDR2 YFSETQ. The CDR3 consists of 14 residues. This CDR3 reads CASSLALTGSGLHF. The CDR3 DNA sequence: TGCGCCAGCAGCTTGGCCCTGACAGGGAGTGGGCTCCACTTT.

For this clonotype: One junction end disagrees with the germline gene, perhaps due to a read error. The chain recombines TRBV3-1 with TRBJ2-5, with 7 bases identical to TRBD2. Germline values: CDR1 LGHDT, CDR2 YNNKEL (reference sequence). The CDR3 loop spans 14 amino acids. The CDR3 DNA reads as TGTGCCACCAGCCGTAGCGGGTGGACCGGGACCCAGTACTTC. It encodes CATSRSGWTGTQYF.

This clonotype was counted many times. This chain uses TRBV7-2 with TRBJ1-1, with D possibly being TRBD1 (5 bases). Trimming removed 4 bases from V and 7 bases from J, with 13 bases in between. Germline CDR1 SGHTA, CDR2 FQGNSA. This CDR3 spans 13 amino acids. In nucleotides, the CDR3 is TGTGCCAGCAGCTCAAGGACGGGGGGTGAAGCTTTCTTT. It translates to CASSSRTGGEAFF. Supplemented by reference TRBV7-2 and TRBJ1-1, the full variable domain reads GAGVSQSPSNKVTEKGKDVELRCDPISGHTALYWYRQSLGQGLEFLIYFQGNSAPDKSGLPSDRFSAERTGGSVSTLTIQRTQQEDSAVYLCASSSRTGGEAFFGQGTRLTVV.

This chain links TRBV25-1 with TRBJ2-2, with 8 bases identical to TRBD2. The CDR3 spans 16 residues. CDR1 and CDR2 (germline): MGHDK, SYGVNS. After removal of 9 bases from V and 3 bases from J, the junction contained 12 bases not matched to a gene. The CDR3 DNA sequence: TGTGCCAGTCAAGAAGCCGAGCGGGGGTACACCGGGGAGCTGTTTTTT. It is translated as CASQEAERGYTGELFF.

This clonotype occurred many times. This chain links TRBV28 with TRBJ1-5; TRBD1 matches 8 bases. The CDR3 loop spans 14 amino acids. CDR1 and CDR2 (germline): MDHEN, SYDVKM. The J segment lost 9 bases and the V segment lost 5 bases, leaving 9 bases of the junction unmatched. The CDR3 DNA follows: TGTGCCAGCAGTCTCCCACAGGGGGTGGGGCCCCAGCATTTT. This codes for CASSLPQGVGPQHF.

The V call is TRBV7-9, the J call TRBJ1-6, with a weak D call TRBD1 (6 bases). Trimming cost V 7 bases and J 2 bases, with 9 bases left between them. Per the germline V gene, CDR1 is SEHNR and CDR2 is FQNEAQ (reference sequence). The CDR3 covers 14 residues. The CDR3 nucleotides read TGTGCCAGCAAAGGGGGGGCCTATAATTCACCCCTCCACTTT. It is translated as CASKGGAYNSPLHF.

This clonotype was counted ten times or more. The CDR3, as DNA: TGTGCCAGCAGTCCGAGGCAGGTCGCCGATGGCTACACCTTC. It yields the protein CASSPRQVADGYTF. The V and J genes are TRBV7-2 and TRBJ1-2; no definite D call. The germline V gene has CDR1 SGHTA and CDR2 FQGNSA. This CDR3 is 14 amino acids long. The V and J ends lost 6 bases and 6 bases respectively, with 17 bases between them.

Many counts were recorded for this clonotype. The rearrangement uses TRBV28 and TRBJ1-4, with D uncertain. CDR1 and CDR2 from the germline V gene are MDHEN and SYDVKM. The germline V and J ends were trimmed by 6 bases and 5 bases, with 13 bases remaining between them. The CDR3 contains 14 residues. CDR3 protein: CASSLPEGNEKLFF. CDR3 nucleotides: TGTGCCAGCAGCCTACCCGAAGGGAATGAAAAACTGTTTTTT.

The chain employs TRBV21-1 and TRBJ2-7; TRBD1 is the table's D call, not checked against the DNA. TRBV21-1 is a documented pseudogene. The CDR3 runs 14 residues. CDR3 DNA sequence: TGTGCCAACAGCAAGCCCCGGAGCGGCTACGAGCAGTACGTC. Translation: CANSKPRSGYEQYV.

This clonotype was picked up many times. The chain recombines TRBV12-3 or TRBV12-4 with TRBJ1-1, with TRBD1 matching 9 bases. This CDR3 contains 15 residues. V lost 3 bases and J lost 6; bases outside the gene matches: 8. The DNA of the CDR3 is TGTGCCAGCAGTTTGGGCTTTTGGACAGGGGCTGAAGCTTTCTTT. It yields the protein CASSLGFWTGAEAFF.

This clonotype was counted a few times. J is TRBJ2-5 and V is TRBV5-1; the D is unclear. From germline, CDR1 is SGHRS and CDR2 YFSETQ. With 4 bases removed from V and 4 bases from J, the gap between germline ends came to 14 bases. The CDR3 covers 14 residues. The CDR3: CASSPLDGAETQYF. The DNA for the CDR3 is TGCGCCAGCAGCCCTCTAGATGGAGCAGAGACCCAGTACTTC.

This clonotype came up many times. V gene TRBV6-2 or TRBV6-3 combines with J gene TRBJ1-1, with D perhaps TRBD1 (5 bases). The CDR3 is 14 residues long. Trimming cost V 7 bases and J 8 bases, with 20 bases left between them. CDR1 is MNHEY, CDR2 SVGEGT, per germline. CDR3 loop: CASIPTGVSPEAFF. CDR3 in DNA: TGTGCCAGCATCCCCACGGGGGTCTCCCCCGAAGCTTTCTTT.

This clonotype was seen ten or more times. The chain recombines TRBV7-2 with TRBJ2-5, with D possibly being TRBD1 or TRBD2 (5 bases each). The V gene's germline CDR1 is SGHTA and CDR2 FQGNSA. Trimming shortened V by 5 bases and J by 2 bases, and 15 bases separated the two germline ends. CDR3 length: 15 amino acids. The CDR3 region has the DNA TGTGCCAGCAGCCAAAACGGGGCCAATCAAGAGACCCAGTACTTC. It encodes CASSQNGANQETQYF.

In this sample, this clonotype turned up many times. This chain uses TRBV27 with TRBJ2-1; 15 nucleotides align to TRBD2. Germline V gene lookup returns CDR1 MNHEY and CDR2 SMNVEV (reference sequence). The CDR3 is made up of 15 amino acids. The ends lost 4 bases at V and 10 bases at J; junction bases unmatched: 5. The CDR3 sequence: CASSWGLAGGREQFF. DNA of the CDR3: TGTGCCAGCAGTTGGGGACTAGCGGGGGGCAGGGAGCAGTTCTTC.

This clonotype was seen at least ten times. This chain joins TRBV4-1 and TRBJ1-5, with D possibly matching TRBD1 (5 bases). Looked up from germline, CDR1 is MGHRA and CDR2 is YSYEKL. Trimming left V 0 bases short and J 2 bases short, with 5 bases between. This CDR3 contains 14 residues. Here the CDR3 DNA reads TGCGCCAGCAGCCAAGACAGGGGCAATCAGCCCCAGCATTTT. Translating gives CASSQDRGNQPQHF.

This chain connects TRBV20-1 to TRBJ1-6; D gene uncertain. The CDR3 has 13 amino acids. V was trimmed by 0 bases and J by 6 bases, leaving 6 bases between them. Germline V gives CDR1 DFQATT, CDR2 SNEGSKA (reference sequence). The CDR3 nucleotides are TGCAGTGCTAGAGAACGGATTAATTCACCCCTCCACTTT. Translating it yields CSARERINSPLHF.

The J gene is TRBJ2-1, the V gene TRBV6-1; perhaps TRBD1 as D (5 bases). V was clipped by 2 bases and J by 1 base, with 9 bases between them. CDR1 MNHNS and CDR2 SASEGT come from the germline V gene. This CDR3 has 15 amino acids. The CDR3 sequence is CASSERAGSYNEQFF. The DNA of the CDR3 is TGTGCCAGCAGTGAACGGGCAGGGTCCTACAATGAGCAGTTCTTC.